The entry below describes one T cell receptor (beta chain). Primers: 60 Vbeta forward and 13 Jbeta reverse. TCRdb keeps only in-frame clones here, not all; method: immunoSEQ multiplex PCR. The sample records around 110,000 clones, less than 70% being singletons. V lost 4 bases and J 5 bases, leaving 9 bases between the germline ends. This CDR3 region has 13 residues. CDR1 and CDR2 (germline): SGHRS, YFSETQ. These data originate in a study of cytomegalovirus exposure and HLA in healthy donors. This chain joins TRBV5-1 and TRBJ2-2; D not resolved. The sequenced sample consisted of PBMCs. This sequence was found in a young woman in good health and CMV-seronegative. CDR3 coding DNA: TGCGCCAGCAGCCTGGTCCCGACCGGGGAGCTGTTTTTT. Translating it yields CASSLVPTGELFF.